This entry is about one T cell receptor (beta chain). Its antigen remains unknown. These donors counted as nominally healthy when sampled, but unrecorded immune exposures were likely. Vbeta (60) and Jbeta (13) primers were used in the PCR. Some clones are missing from TCRdb's copy, which holds only in-frame ones; the method was immunoSEQ multiplex PCR. Of about 120,000 clones in the sample, roughly 80% were seen once. This sample was included in a study of cytomegalovirus exposure and HLA in healthy donors. The CDR3 loop spans 13 amino acids. Looked up from germline, CDR1 is LNHDA and CDR2 is SQIVND (reference sequence). The V and J ends lost 5 bases and 4 bases, in that order; junction bases with no gene match: 0. Study-wide results and limits: Exclusion applied to some V segments, including TRBV6-2 and TRBV6-3, as they were indistinguishable.

Sequencing was done on a sample of PBMCs. The receptor comes from a female donor in good health and CMV-seropositive. V usage is TRBV19 and J usage is TRBJ2-5, with 11 bases that match TRBD1. The CDR3 DNA reads as TGTGCCAGTAGTGGACAGGGGGCAGAGACCCAGTACTTC. This gives the protein CASSGQGAETQYF.